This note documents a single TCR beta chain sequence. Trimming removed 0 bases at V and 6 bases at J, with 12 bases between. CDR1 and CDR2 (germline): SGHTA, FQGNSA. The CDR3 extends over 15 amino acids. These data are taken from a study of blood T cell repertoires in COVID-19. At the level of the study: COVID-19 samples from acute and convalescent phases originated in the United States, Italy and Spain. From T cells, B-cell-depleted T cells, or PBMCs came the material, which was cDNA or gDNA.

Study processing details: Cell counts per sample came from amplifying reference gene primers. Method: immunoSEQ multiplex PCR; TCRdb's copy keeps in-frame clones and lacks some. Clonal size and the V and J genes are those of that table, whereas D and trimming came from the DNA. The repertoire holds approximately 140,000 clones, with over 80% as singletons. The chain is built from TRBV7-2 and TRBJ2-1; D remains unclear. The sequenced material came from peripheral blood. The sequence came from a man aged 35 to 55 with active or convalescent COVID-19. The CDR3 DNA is TGTGCCAGCAGCTTAGCAGACATTGGGCGCAATGAGCAGTTCTTC. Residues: CASSLADIGRNEQFF.